These T cell receptor beta chains were read from a single sample in a study of OX40 agonist ivuxolimab in advanced cancers. Only in-frame clones appear in the TCRdb table, and some are missing; sequencing was by immunoSEQ multiplex PCR. This sample has approximately 90,000 clones, with 85% to 90% found just once. This sample comprised CD4+ or CD8+ T cells sorted from blood, obtained in a trial of the OX40 agonist ivuxolimab. These TCRs come from an adult with an advanced solid tumor such as melanoma, head and neck, liver or kidney cancer. Each CDR3 is given with its conserved first and last residue. The D gene is left open where the match is weak. Part of the rows lack a size; the others show once, few, many or a class for expanded clones.

J gene	V gene	clone size	D gene	CDR3 DNA	CDR3 protein
TRBJ1-2	TRBV5-1	.	.	TGCGCCAGCAGCTTGGAAGGGGGGTACGGCTATGGCTACACCTTC	CASSLEGGYGYGYTF
TRBJ2-2	TRBV18	.	TRBD1	TGTGCCAGCTCAACACAGGGGAAACCCGGGGAGCTGTTTTTT	CASSTQGKPGELFF
TRBJ2-7	TRBV4-3	.	TRBD2	TGCGCCAGCAGCCAAGATCGGCGCGGGGGGGCTTGGCATTTCGAGCAGTACTTC	CASSQDRRGGAWHFEQYF
TRBJ1-1	TRBV12-5	.	.	TGTGCTAGTGGTTTGGCTGTGAACACTGAAGCTTTCTTT	CASGLAVNTEAFF
TRBJ1-6	TRBV5-4	.	.	TGTGCCAGCAGCTTACAGAGCTCCTATAATTCACCCCTCCACTTT	CASSLQSSYNSPLHF
TRBJ2-3	TRBV7-2	medium-sized	.	TGTGCCAGCAGCTCGATAGCCCCCGCAGATACGCAGTATTTT	CASSSIAPADTQYF
TRBJ1-1	TRBV14	.	TRBD1	TGTGCCAGCAGTCAGACAGGGCTAACTGAAGCTTTCTTT	CASSQTGLTEAFF
TRBJ2-1	TRBV9	.	TRBD1	TGTGCCAGCAGCGTAGAGGGACAGATTTACAATGAGCAGTTCTTC	CASSVEGQIYNEQFF
TRBJ1-5	TRBV2	.	.	TGTGCCAGCAGAATGTCTGACAGCTTCAATCAGCCCCAGCATTTT	CASRMSDSFNQPQHF
TRBJ1-6	TRBV5-1	.	.	TGCGCCAGCAGAAAGGTGGAGGATAATTCACCCCTCCACTTT	CASRKVEDNSPLHF
TRBJ1-2	TRBV29-1	once	.	TGCAGCGTTGAGTCACTGTATGGCTACACCTTC	CSVESLYGYTF
TRBJ2-1	TRBV5-1	.	.	TGCGCCAGCAGCCCCGGGACGGCCAACAATGAGCAGTTCTTC	CASSPGTANNEQFF
TRBJ2-7	TRBV6-1	.	.	TGTGCCAGCAGTGAAGGTGGGGCAGGGAGCTCCTACGAGCAGTACTTC	CASSEGGAGSSYEQYF
TRBJ2-2	TRBV7-9	once	.	TGTGCCAGCAGCCCCACGGGGGTGCCCGGGGAGCTGTTTTTT	CASSPTGVPGELFF
TRBJ2-3	TRBV7-7	.	TRBD2	TGTGCCAGCAGCTTAGGGGGGGGGTCAGATACGCAGTATTTT	CASSLGGGSDTQYF
TRBJ2-2	TRBV27	.	.	TGTGCCAGCAGTTTTTACAGGAAGACCGGGGAGCTGTTTTTT	CASSFYRKTGELFF
TRBJ2-7	TRBV7-2	.	.	TGTGCCAGCAGCCCCACACCTGCCTACGAGCAGTACTTC	CASSPTPAYEQYF
TRBJ1-5	TRBV7-9	.	.	TGTGCCAGCAGCTTAGGTGGGCAGGGTAGCAATCAGCCCCAGCATTTT	CASSLGGQGSNQPQHF
TRBJ2-3	TRBV28	.	.	TGTGCCACCCTTGGGGGGGGCCCGGCAGATACGCAGTATTTT	CATLGGGPADTQYF
TRBJ2-5	TRBV2	.	.	TGTGCCAGCAGGGACGGGGGGCTGCACCAAGAGACCCAGTACTTC	CASRDGGLHQETQYF
TRBJ2-2	TRBV4-3	.	.	TGCGCCAGCAGCCGAGGGGCCACCAGGGGAGACACCGGGGAGCTGTTTTTT	CASSRGATRGDTGELFF
TRBJ1-6	TRBV28	.	TRBD1	TGTGCCAGCAGTTTATCTCAGGGGGGCTCACCCCTCCACTTT	CASSLSQGGSPLHF
TRBJ1-5	TRBV7-2	.	.	TGTGCCAGCGGCGGGGTAGGCGGCAATCAGCCCCAGCATTTT	CASGGVGGNQPQHF